This T cell receptor beta chain was identified in a study of T cell changes during pregnancy in multiple sclerosis. Germline V gene lookup returns CDR1 SGHRS and CDR2 YFSETQ. V lost 0 bases, J lost 2 bases, and 6 bases stayed unmatched. The length of the CDR3 is 17 residues. Assay: immunoSEQ multiplex PCR; the TCRdb copy retains only in-frame clones and omits some. The table lists roughly 89,000 clones, around 92% of them singletons. Sequencing was performed on peripheral blood, taken in the third trimester of pregnancy. This clonotype was sampled from a female donor with multiple sclerosis, enrolled in a pregnancy study. The chain joins TRBV5-1 to TRBJ1-4; the match to TRBD1 covers 8 bases. Here the CDR3 DNA reads TGCGCCAGCAGCTTGGGGGCAGGGGGCAGCACTAATGAAAAACTGTTTTTT. It translates to CASSLGAGGSTNEKLFF.